This entry features one TCR beta chain sequence. The source of the sample is a study of control samples from healthy donors and cancer patients. Assay used: immunoSEQ multiplex PCR; TCRdb lists only in-frame clones, some missing. Of roughly 80,000 clones detected, 85% to 90% appear once; the ten largest clones hold around 5.1%. The CDR3 consists of 15 residues. CDR1 SQVTM and CDR2 ANQGSEA come from the germline V gene. V dropped 5 bases and J dropped 5 bases, with 21 bases sitting between them. The chain recombines TRBV29-1 with TRBJ2-5; possible D gene TRBD1, 6 bases. The sequenced sample was blood. The sequence derives from a man aged 50-59 years in good health. The CDR3 DNA reads TGCAGCGTTTGGGGGAGTGGCAGGGGTGGGGAGACCCAGTACTTC. The encoded protein is CSVWGSGRGGETQYF.